The 27 T cell receptor beta chains in this list originate from one sample, sequenced in a study of radiotherapy plus CTLA-4 blockade in lung cancer. TCRdb's table, derived via immunoSEQ multiplex PCR, lists solely in-frame clones and lacks some. The profile shows some 120,000 clones, more than 75% of them singletons. Here the sequenced sample was peripheral blood, taken from a patient treated with radiotherapy plus ipilimumab. These receptors were taken from a human donor with non-small cell lung cancer that progressed on radiotherapy plus ipilimumab. Some clones in this sample may be carry-over from other donors' samples.

The rearrangement uses TRBV18 and TRBJ2-2, with D unresolved. The CDR3 has 17 amino acids. CDR1 and CDR2 from the germline V gene are KGHSH and LQKENI. V was pared by 5 bases and J by 0 bases, with 16 bases between. This CDR3 reads CASSGTARNPNTGELFF. The CDR3 DNA sequence: TGTGCCAGCTCAGGAACAGCCCGTAACCCGAACACCGGGGAGCTGTTTTTT.

The chain employs TRBV7-3 and TRBJ2-7; D remains unclear. The germline V gene has CDR1 SGHTA and CDR2 FQGTGA. Deletions cut 0 bases from V and 3 bases from J, with 3 bases between. The CDR3 has 12 amino acids. CDR3 DNA: TGTGCCAGCAGCTTAACGGACTACGAGCAGTACTTC. This codes for CASSLTDYEQYF.

This clone was seen only a few times. The rearrangement links TRBV5-6 to TRBJ2-2; D uncertain. Germline values: CDR1 SGHDT, CDR2 YYEEEE. V was pared by 4 bases and J by 1 base, with 17 bases between. The CDR3 is 17 residues long. CDR3 amino acids: CASSDRVPARNTGELFF. In nucleotides, the CDR3 is TGTGCCAGCAGCGATCGGGTCCCCGCGAGGAACACCGGGGAGCTGTTTTTT.

This clone was observed once. This chain connects TRBV19 to TRBJ2-7; TRBD2 matches 8 bases. Germline CDR1 reads LNHDA; CDR2 reads SQIVND (reference sequence). The CDR3 is 14 residues long. Trimming removed 5 bases from V and 3 bases from J; junction bases left unmatched: 6. The DNA of the CDR3 is TGTGCCAGTAGTGTGGGACTAGTCGACTACGAGCAGTACTTC. It translates to CASSVGLVDYEQYF.

The chain has TRBV18 and TRBJ2-3; D unresolved. V was shortened by 4 bases and J by 2 bases, with 13 bases between the two germline ends. Per the germline V gene, CDR1 is KGHSH and CDR2 is LQKENI. This CDR3 is 15 amino acids long. The CDR3 DNA reads as TGTGCCAGCTCACTACTCAGTAGCTCCACAGATACGCAGTATTTT. Residues: CASSLLSSSTDTQYF.

This clone has only one observation. V usage is TRBV6-4 and J usage is TRBJ1-4; D might be TRBD1 (6 bases). Germline-derived CDR1 and CDR2 are MRHNA and SNTAGT. CDR3 length: 16 amino acids. The V end was cut by 2 bases, the J end by 3 bases, with 13 bases between. CDR3 DNA: TGTGCCAGCAGTGACGATTCGACAGGCCCTAATGAAAAACTGTTTTTT. Its translation is CASSDDSTGPNEKLFF.

The V and J genes are TRBV2 and TRBJ2-7; no clear D gene. The CDR3 consists of 17 residues. V was pared by 4 bases and J by 4 bases, with 23 bases between. Germline V lookup: CDR1 SNHLY, CDR2 FYNNEI. The CDR3 DNA reads TGTGCCAGCAGTGGATCCCTTAGTTCCATAAGAGTATACGAGCAGTACTTC. Residues: CASSGSLSSIRVYEQYF.

This clone was seen only a few times. The V and J genes are TRBV6-1 and TRBJ1-6; D gene unclear. With 8 bases removed from V and 5 bases from J, the gap between germline ends came to 13 bases. The germline V gene encodes CDR1 MNHNS and CDR2 SASEGT. CDR3 length equals 14 residues. Written as DNA, the CDR3 is TGTGCCAGCCTGGACGGTGCCGATAATTCACCCCTCCACTTT. It yields the protein CASLDGADNSPLHF.

This rearrangement joins TRBV6-1 to TRBJ2-4; D not certain. The CDR3 extends over 12 amino acids. From germline, CDR1 is MNHNS and CDR2 SASEGT. V shed 6 bases and J shed 8 bases, with 11 bases lying between them. CDR3 in amino acids: CASRGPGYIQYF. The DNA of the CDR3 is TGTGCCAGCAGAGGACCTGGGTACATTCAGTACTTC.

This chain uses TRBV5-1 with TRBJ2-1; 9 bases map to TRBD1. The CDR3 is 15 residues long. The V segment lost 5 bases and the J segment 3 bases; nucleotides outside the gene matches: 6. The germline CDR1 and CDR2 sequences are SGHRS and YFSETQ. CDR3 residues: CASSTAGQGYNEQFF. The CDR3 bases are TGCGCCAGCAGTACCGCGGGACAGGGCTACAATGAGCAGTTCTTC.

The genes are TRBV27 and TRBJ1-1; D is ambiguous. The V end lost 1 base, the J end lost 2 bases, and 11 bases lay between the germline ends. This CDR3 has 15 amino acids. Germline values: CDR1 MNHEY, CDR2 SMNVEV (reference sequence). CDR3 sequence: CASSLYGPTNTEAFF. The CDR3 coding sequence is TGTGCCAGCAGTTTATATGGACCCACCAACACTGAAGCTTTCTTT.

V and J are TRBV6-1 and TRBJ2-1, with D perhaps being TRBD1 or TRBD2 (5 bases each). Trimming removed 4 bases from V and 11 bases from J, with 6 bases in between. CDR1 is MNHNS, CDR2 SASEGT, per germline. This CDR3 has 10 amino acids. CDR3 residues: CASSAGQQFF. DNA for the CDR3: TGTGCCAGCAGTGCGGGACAGCAGTTCTTC.

The rearrangement uses TRBV15 and TRBJ2-1; 10 bases match TRBD1. With V trimmed by 4 bases and J by 4 bases, 4 bases remained unmatched. CDR1 LNHNV and CDR2 YYDKDF come from the germline V gene (reference sequence). The CDR3 extends over 15 amino acids. Here the CDR3 reads CATSKGTGVYNEQFF. The CDR3 DNA is TGTGCCACCAGCAAGGGGACAGGGGTATACAATGAGCAGTTCTTC.

The chain joins TRBV2 to TRBJ2-5; the D is unclear. This CDR3 region has 12 residues. V shed 4 bases and J shed 4 bases, with 7 bases lying between them. The V gene's germline CDR1 is SNHLY and CDR2 FYNNEI. DNA for the CDR3: TGTGCCAGCAGTGGGTCGGGAGAGACCCAGTACTTC. Residues: CASSGSGETQYF.

This clone was seen a single time. The V and J genes are TRBV7-9 and TRBJ1-6, with 7 bases matching TRBD1. CDR3 length: 17 amino acids. J was trimmed by 3 bases and V by 0 bases; bases with no gene match: 5. Germline V gene data show CDR1 as SEHNR and CDR2 as FQNEAQ (reference sequence). Written as DNA, the CDR3 is TGTGCCAGCAGCTTAGCCTCCGGGACAGTCTATAATTCACCCCTCCACTTT. Its translation is CASSLASGTVYNSPLHF.

The V gene is TRBV9, the J gene TRBJ1-6; a weak D match, TRBD1 (5 bases). V dropped 5 bases and J dropped 6 bases, with 24 bases sitting between them. The CDR3 runs to 18 residues. From germline, CDR1 is SGDLS and CDR2 YYNGEE. The CDR3 DNA sequence: TGTGCCAGCAGGGCGGGACCCTTTGGGGCTTTACCTAATTCACCCCTCCACTTT. Its translation: CASRAGPFGALPNSPLHF.

This chain joins TRBV15 and TRBJ1-6; 10 nucleotides line up with TRBD1. The junction had 1 base not matched to a gene; V was cut back by 4 bases and J by 7 bases. The CDR3 has 14 residues. The germline V gene encodes CDR1 LNHNV and CDR2 YYDKDF (reference sequence). DNA for the CDR3: TGTGCCACCAGCAAGGGACAGGGGAATTCACCCCTCCACTTT. Translated, it gives CATSKGQGNSPLHF.

The gene calls are TRBV11-2 and TRBJ2-7; no definite D call. V dropped 5 bases and J dropped 2 bases, with 7 bases sitting between them. The CDR3 has 12 residues. The germline V gene has CDR1 SGHAT and CDR2 FQNNGV. CDR3 loop: CASSPITYEQYF. The CDR3 bases are TGTGCCAGCAGCCCCATAACCTACGAGCAGTACTTC. The full variable domain, with the rest looked up from reference TRBV11-2 and TRBJ2-7, is EAGVAQSPRYKIIEKRQSVAFWCNPISGHATLYWYQQILGQGPKLLIQFQNNGVVDDSQLPKDRFSAERLKGVDSTLKIQPAKLEDSAVYLCASSPITYEQYFGPGTRLTVT.

This sequence joins TRBV18 and TRBJ1-2, with D unresolved. The CDR3 covers 13 residues. The ends were cut back, 2 bases at V and 6 bases at J, with 10 bases in the middle. Germline values: CDR1 KGHSH, CDR2 LQKENI. The CDR3 bases are TGTGCCAGCTCACCATCTGGGTATGATGGCTACACCTTC. It is translated as CASSPSGYDGYTF. The complete variable domain, with remaining parts taken from reference TRBV18 and TRBJ1-2, reads NAGVMQNPRHLVRRRGQEARLRCSPMKGHSHVYWYRQLPEEGLKFMVYLQKENIIDESGMPKERFSAEFPKEGPSILRIQQVVRGDSAAYFCASSPSGYDGYTFGSGTRLTVV.

The CDR3 DNA is TGCAGCGTTGATCCAGGCCGTGACTATGGCTACACCTTC. Its translation: CSVDPGRDYGYTF. The rearrangement joins TRBV29-1 to TRBJ1-2; D remains unclear. There are 13 residues in the CDR3. Germline V gene data show CDR1 as SQVTM and CDR2 as ANQGSEA. V was trimmed by 3 bases and J by 3 bases, leaving 11 bases between them.

The chain recombines TRBV19 with TRBJ1-5; D not certain. Germline CDR1 LNHDA, CDR2 SQIVND (reference sequence). The CDR3 runs to 13 residues. V lost 5 bases and J 11 bases, leaving 16 bases between the germline ends. The CDR3, as DNA: TGTGCCAGTAGTCCCCTAGACCTTCTGGCCCAGCATTTT. It specifies CASSPLDLLAQHF.

V gene TRBV5-8 combines with J gene TRBJ2-3; D unresolved. The CDR3 spans 15 residues. V dropped 2 bases and J dropped 0 bases, with 10 bases sitting between them. Germline V gene sequence: CDR1 SGHTS, CDR2 YDEGEE. CDR3 DNA: TGTGCCAGCAGCTTCATAGGGCGGAGCACAGATACGCAGTATTTT. Translation: CASSFIGRSTDTQYF.

The chain carries TRBV9 and TRBJ2-7; D is perhaps TRBD1 or TRBD2 (5 bases each). The germline gives CDR1 SGDLS, CDR2 YYNGEE. The CDR3 is made up of 15 amino acids. Deletions cut 0 bases from V and 2 bases from J, with 12 bases between. This chain's CDR3 is CASSVGGVGAYEQYF. The CDR3 bases are TGTGCCAGCAGCGTAGGAGGGGTAGGAGCCTACGAGCAGTACTTC.

The chain links TRBV13 to TRBJ2-5, with TRBD2 matching over 11 bases. Gene TRBJ2-7 matches the end of the DNA better, so the J call may be wrong. CDR3 length: 15 amino acids. The germline CDR1 and CDR2 sequences are PRHDT and FYEKMQ (reference sequence). The chain's CDR3 is CASSYLLAGDYEQYF. CDR3 sequence (DNA): TGTGCCAGCAGCTACTTACTAGCGGGGGACTACGAGCAGTACTTC.

This clone was observed a single time. The chain employs TRBV18 and TRBJ2-7, with TRBD1 matching over 8 bases. Germline CDR1 is KGHSH and CDR2 is LQKENI. V trimming: 3 bases; J trimming: 5 bases; junction bases outside the gene matches: 15. This CDR3 contains 17 residues. CDR3 amino acids: CASSPARGRTLFHEQYF. CDR3 in DNA: TGTGCCAGCTCACCCGCCAGGGGGCGTACGTTATTCCACGAGCAGTACTTC. The full variable domain, with the rest looked up from reference TRBV18 and TRBJ2-7, is NAGVMQNPRHLVRRRGQEARLRCSPMKGHSHVYWYRQLPEEGLKFMVYLQKENIIDESGMPKERFSAEFPKEGPSILRIQQVVRGDSAAYFCASSPARGRTLFHEQYFGPGTRLTVT.

This chain connects TRBV5-6 to TRBJ1-5; D is perhaps TRBD1 (6 bases). Germline-derived CDR1 and CDR2 are SGHDT and YYEEEE. V dropped 1 base and J dropped 4 bases, with 18 bases sitting between them. There are 17 residues in the CDR3. The CDR3 bases are TGTGCCAGCAGCTTGCGTCGTCAGGGGCGACAAAATCAGCCCCAGCATTTT. Amino acid sequence: CASSLRRQGRQNQPQHF.

The rearrangement links TRBV28 to TRBJ2-7; tentative D call: TRBD1 (6 bases). Germline V lookup: CDR1 MDHEN, CDR2 SYDVKM. V was trimmed by 5 bases and J by 2 bases, leaving 16 bases between them. The CDR3 length is 15 residues. DNA for the CDR3: TGTGCCAGCAGTCCGATGGGGGCTTTAACCTACGAGCAGTACTTC. It specifies CASSPMGALTYEQYF.